This T cell receptor beta chain was found in a study of T cell repertoires in cytomegalovirus infection. Findings of the study overall: HLA-C-restricted, CMV-specific TCR beta clonotypes were dominant ex vivo.

This CDR3 comprises 12 residues. Trimming left V 7 bases short and J 1 base short, with 7 bases between. TCRdb redid the calling of the reads with MiXCR, one entry per CDR3 protein. This sample carries about 700,000 distinct CDR3 sequences, 30% to 40% of them seen once, and the ten largest clones take roughly 18%. This clonotype was detected only once. What it recognizes is unknown. The material was cultured PBMCs, obtained from culture after CMV antigen stimulation. The receptor's source is a human donor in good health (CMV status not recorded). Some clones in this sample may be carry-over from other donors' samples. This sequence joins TRBV12-3 or TRBV12-4 and TRBJ1-1, with no clear D. The CDR3 DNA follows: TGTGCCAGCAATAGGAGGAACACTGAAGCTTTCTTT. This translates into CASNRRNTEAFF.